Listed below are T cell receptor beta chains from one sample, sequenced in a study of long-term antiretroviral therapy in people with HIV. This table comes from immunoSEQ multiplex PCR, and its TCRdb copy is limited to in-frame clones, with some not included. The sample records about 18,000 clones, about four fifths being singletons. The sequences come from unsorted PBMCs, collected 0.6 years after starting antiretroviral therapy. The receptor source for this set is a young woman with HIV. Each CDR3 is given with its conserved first and last residue. A D gene is named only where the DNA matches it firmly. Expanded clones get a size class; other rows say once, few or many, or leave the size out.

V gene,J gene,CDR3 length,clone size,D gene,CDR3 protein,CDR3 DNA
TRBV5-1,TRBJ2-3,17,.,TRBD2,CASSLPSGSGDTDTQYF,TGCGCCAGCAGCTTACCCAGCGGGAGTGGAGACACAGATACGCAGTATTTT
TRBV5-1,TRBJ2-1,15,.,.,CASSLVAAPGNEQFF,TGCGCCAGCAGCTTGGTGGCGGCCCCGGGGAATGAGCAGTTCTTC
TRBV30,TRBJ2-3,14,.,TRBD2,CAWSQSGRLDTQYF,TGTGCCTGGAGTCAGAGCGGGAGATTGGATACGCAGTATTTT
TRBV29-1,TRBJ1-1,11,.,TRBD1,CSVGTGSEAFF,TGCAGCGTGGGGACAGGGTCCGAAGCTTTCTTT
TRBV7-3,TRBJ1-1,14,once,.,CASSSPQGHTEAFF,TGTGCCAGCAGCTCCCCGCAGGGGCACACTGAAGCTTTCTTT
TRBV6-5,TRBJ1-2,13,.,.,CASSTGQFYGYTF,TGTGCCAGCAGTACCGGACAGTTCTATGGCTACACCTTC
TRBV6-6,TRBJ1-2,12,once,.,CASMTGSYGYTF,TGTGCCAGCATGACAGGCTCTTATGGCTACACCTTC
TRBV4-2,TRBJ2-2,17,.,TRBD1,CASSPRAGRGQPGELFF,TGTGCCAGCAGCCCCAGGGCGGGCAGGGGGCAGCCCGGGGAGCTGTTTTTT
TRBV2,TRBJ1-2,15,.,TRBD1,CASSEDRGIYYGYTF,TGTGCCAGCAGTGAAGACAGGGGAATTTACTATGGCTACACCTTC
TRBV4-2,TRBJ1-2,15,.,TRBD1,CASSQPGQDNYGYTF,TGTGCCAGCAGCCAGCCGGGACAGGATAACTATGGCTACACCTTC
TRBV10-3,TRBJ2-6,13,.,.,CAISASGANVLTF,TGTGCCATCAGTGCAAGTGGGGCCAACGTCCTGACTTTC
TRBV4-2,TRBJ1-1,14,.,.,CASSQETGRTEAFF,TGTGCCAGCAGCCAAGAAACGGGGAGAACTGAAGCTTTCTTT
TRBV19,TRBJ2-7,16,.,TRBD2,CASSISSGRARYEQYF,TGTGCCAGTAGTATTTCTAGCGGGAGGGCCCGCTACGAGCAGTACTTC
TRBV7-9,TRBJ2-1,13,.,.,CASSLIASLGQFF,TGTGCCAGCAGCTTAATAGCTAGTCTTGGGCAGTTCTTC
TRBV5-5,TRBJ1-5,14,.,.,CASSSLGGDQPQHF,TGTGCCAGCAGCTCTCTTGGGGGAGATCAGCCCCAGCATTTT
TRBV19,TRBJ1-1,15,.,.,CASSTRLQGGTEAFF,TGTGCCAGTAGTACACGCCTGCAAGGGGGGACTGAAGCTTTCTTT
TRBV2,TRBJ1-5,15,.,TRBD1,CASSPDRVVSQPQHF,TGTGCCAGCAGTCCAGACAGGGTAGTCAGCCAGCCCCAGCATTTT
TRBV11-2,TRBJ1-4,12,.,.,CASSPTTEKLFF,TGTGCCAGCAGCCCCACGACTGAAAAACTGTTTTTT
TRBV10-1,TRBJ2-6,15,.,.,CASSDPGSGANVLTF,TGCGCCAGCAGTGATCCGGGCAGCGGGGCCAACGTCCTGACTTTC
TRBV7-2,TRBJ2-2,16,once,TRBD1,CASSPDREIGTGELFF,TGTGCCAGCAGTCCGGACAGGGAGATCGGCACCGGGGAGCTGTTTTTT
TRBV6-5,TRBJ1-1,12,once,.,CASSYGGTEAFF,TGTGCCAGCAGTTACGGGGGTACTGAAGCTTTCTTT
TRBV6-5,TRBJ1-1,16,.,.,CASSYSSEGRGTEAFF,TGTGCCAGCAGTTACTCCAGCGAGGGGAGAGGGACTGAAGCTTTCTTT
TRBV25-1,TRBJ2-2,18,.,TRBD2,CASSSTRERGALTGELFF,TGTGCCAGCAGTTCCACGAGGGAGCGGGGGGCCCTCACCGGGGAGCTGTTTTTT
TRBV2,TRBJ2-7,12,.,TRBD2,CAMQAGTYEQYF,TGTGCCATGCAAGCGGGAACCTACGAGCAGTACTTC
TRBV6-5,TRBJ2-7,12,.,.,CASSWTDYEQYF,TGTGCCAGCAGTTGGACAGACTACGAGCAGTACTTC
TRBV27,TRBJ1-2,13,.,.,CASSAHTVGGYTF,TGTGCCAGCAGCGCCCATACGGTAGGGGGCTACACCTTC
TRBV18,TRBJ1-2,13,.,.,CASSPARVNGYTF,TGTGCCAGCTCACCAGCCAGAGTTAATGGCTACACCTTC
TRBV11-2,TRBJ1-2,13,.,.,CASSLDGAYGYTF,TGTGCCAGCAGCTTGGACGGGGCCTATGGCTACACCTTC
TRBV5-4,TRBJ2-3,14,.,.,CASSLFSVPDTQYF,TGTGCCAGCAGCTTGTTTAGCGTCCCAGATACGCAGTATTTT
TRBV5-6,TRBJ1-1,16,.,TRBD1,CASSLDRGHPSTEAFF,TGTGCCAGCAGCTTGGACAGGGGGCATCCGAGCACTGAAGCTTTCTTT
TRBV15,TRBJ2-2,16,.,.,CATSAPSTESHRELFF,TGTGCCACCAGCGCCCCCTCAACTGAGTCACACCGGGAGCTGTTTTTT
TRBV6-1,TRBJ1-2,14,once,.,CASSFPRAGYGYTF,TGTGCCAGCAGCTTTCCGAGGGCGGGGTATGGCTACACCTTC
TRBV6-1,TRBJ1-2,13,.,.,CATQGTYNYGYTF,TGTGCCACCCAAGGGACTTACAACTATGGCTACACCTTC
TRBV9,TRBJ1-4,15,.,TRBD1,CASSPRQGEDEKLFF,TGTGCCAGCAGCCCAAGACAGGGGGAGGATGAAAAACTGTTTTTT
TRBV14,TRBJ2-7,15,.,TRBD2,CASSQALAGAKEQYF,TGTGCCAGCAGCCAAGCACTAGCGGGGGCGAAAGAGCAGTACTTC
TRBV7-2,TRBJ1-6,18,few,.,CASSLAGGGRGGNSPLHF,TGTGCCAGCAGCTTAGCCGGGGGGGGCAGGGGTGGGAATTCACCCCTCCACTTT
TRBV2,TRBJ1-4,13,.,.,CASKSQGSEKLFF,TGTGCCAGCAAGTCCCAGGGCAGTGAAAAACTGTTTTTT
TRBV19,TRBJ1-2,15,.,.,CASSITGTQGHGYTF,TGTGCCAGTAGTATAACCGGAACTCAGGGCCACGGCTACACCTTC
TRBV27,TRBJ1-3,15,.,.,CASSLSAGPGNTIYF,TGTGCCAGCAGTTTATCTGCAGGCCCTGGAAACACCATATATTTT
TRBV7-8,TRBJ1-3,14,.,.,CASSFGVTGNTIYF,TGTGCCAGCAGCTTTGGTGTGACTGGAAACACCATATATTTT
TRBV29-1,TRBJ2-7,13,few,TRBD2,CSFLAGSSYEQYF,TGCAGCTTTCTAGCGGGAAGCTCCTACGAGCAGTACTTC
TRBV9,TRBJ2-3,15,.,TRBD2,CASSVAGGVTDTQYF,TGTGCCAGCAGCGTAGCTGGGGGGGTCACAGATACGCAGTATTTT
TRBV10-3,TRBJ1-1,16,.,.,CASGTLVGTMNTEAFF,TGTGCCTCCGGCACCTTAGTGGGGACCATGAACACTGAAGCTTTCTTT